This TCR beta chain was identified in a study of blood T cell repertoires in COVID-19. Study in general: Nucleic acid was either cDNA or gDNA, and it came from T cells, B-cell-depleted T cells, or PBMCs.

This clone has a single count. With 4 bases removed from V and 0 bases from J, the gap between germline ends came to 13 bases. CDR3 length: 16 residues. Germline V gives CDR1 SGHRS, CDR2 YFSETQ. The protocol was immunoSEQ multiplex PCR, while the TCRdb copy is restricted to in-frame clones and leaves out a portion. The sample has around 52,000 clones; 87% are singletons. Seattle's cohort entered during active infection and was followed longitudinally. The source is a woman older than 75 with COVID-19, enrolled during active disease. This chain connects TRBV5-1 to TRBJ1-4, with no clear D. Material: peripheral blood. The CDR3 sequence is CASSPRGGATNEKLFF. CDR3 nucleotides: TGCGCCAGCAGCCCTCGGGGTGGGGCAACTAATGAAAAACTGTTTTTT.